Following are 19 T cell receptor beta chains from one sample sequenced in a study of cytomegalovirus exposure and HLA in healthy donors. PCR employed 60 Vbeta and 13 Jbeta primers. TCRdb keeps only in-frame clones here, not all; method: immunoSEQ multiplex PCR. The data contain fewer than 110,000 clones, 85% of them singletons. The specimen sequenced was PBMCs. The source of these receptors is a man aged 25-45 years in good health and CMV-seronegative.

The CDR3 sequence: CASSQDQGQGAGANVLTF. As DNA, the CDR3 is TGCGCCAGCAGCCAAGATCAGGGACAGGGGGCCGGGGCCAACGTCCTGACTTTC. The V and J genes are TRBV4-1 and TRBJ2-6; 12 bases match TRBD1. This CDR3 has 18 amino acids. V lost 0 bases and J lost 4; bases outside the gene matches: 4. Germline values: CDR1 MGHRA, CDR2 YSYEKL.

V usage is TRBV30 and J usage is TRBJ2-6; a possible D gene is TRBD1 (6 bases). Trimming left V 7 bases short and J 1 base short, with 17 bases between. There are 16 residues in the CDR3. Germline-derived CDR1 and CDR2 are GTSNPN and SVGIG (reference sequence). The CDR3 spells CASGSGAQSGANVLTF. The DNA for the CDR3 is TGTGCCTCTGGGTCAGGGGCACAATCTGGGGCCAACGTCCTGACTTTC.

The V call is TRBV2, the J call TRBJ1-1; D perhaps matches TRBD1 (6 bases). From germline, CDR1 is SNHLY and CDR2 FYNNEI. This CDR3 is 14 amino acids long. V dropped 6 bases and J dropped 1 base, with 12 bases sitting between them. The CDR3 region is CASRTYRANTEAFF. The CDR3 bases are TGTGCCAGCAGGACGTACAGGGCGAACACTGAAGCTTTCTTT.

The V gene is TRBV28, the J gene TRBJ2-7, with D hard to call. This CDR3 contains 14 residues. Trimming removed 2 bases from V and 2 bases from J, with 10 bases in between. From germline, CDR1 is MDHEN and CDR2 SYDVKM. CDR3 in DNA: TGTGCCAGCAGTTTAGTGCGACATGCCTACGAGCAGTACTTC. Its protein product is CASSLVRHAYEQYF. The full variable domain, its missing parts supplied by reference TRBV28 and TRBJ2-7, is DVKVTQSSRYLVKRTGEKVFLECVQDMDHENMFWYRQDPGLGLRLIYFSYDVKMKEKGDIPEGYSVSREKKERFSLILESASTNQTSMYLCASSLVRHAYEQYFGPGTRLTVT.

The chain recombines TRBV6-5 with TRBJ1-4, with D possibly TRBD1 on 5 matching bases. V lost 2 bases and J lost 3, with 10 bases in between. Germline CDR1 and CDR2: MNHEY and SVGAGI. The CDR3 extends over 15 amino acids. As DNA, the CDR3 is TGTGCCAGCAGTTACGGGGAGGGGTCTAATGAAAAACTGTTTTTT. This gives the protein CASSYGEGSNEKLFF.

The V and J genes are TRBV5-1 and TRBJ1-4; D remains unclear. Germline V gene data show CDR1 as SGHRS and CDR2 as YFSETQ. The germline V and J ends were trimmed by 3 bases and 12 bases, with 21 bases remaining between them. The CDR3 runs 15 residues. CDR3 coding DNA: TGCGCCAGCAGCTCAGACGGCTCAACTAATTTTCAACTGTTTTTT. This gives the protein CASSSDGSTNFQLFF.

This clone was found a few times. This chain connects TRBV7-9 to TRBJ1-2; D call uncertain. Germline assignment: CDR1 SEHNR and CDR2 FQNEAQ (reference sequence). V lost 6 bases and J 2 bases, leaving 7 bases between the germline ends. This CDR3 has 12 amino acids. CDR3: CASRPGNYGYTF. In nucleotides, the CDR3 is TGTGCCAGCAGGCCCGGGAACTATGGCTACACCTTC. Looking up the rest from reference TRBV7-9 and TRBJ1-2 gives the full variable domain: DTGVSQNPRHKITKRGQNVTFRCDPISEHNRLYWYRQTLGQGPEFLTYFQNEAQLEKSRLLSDRFSAERPKGSFSTLEIQRTEQGDSAMYLCASRPGNYGYTFGSGTRLTVV.

V gene TRBV9 combines with J gene TRBJ1-1; possible D gene TRBD1, 6 bases. The CDR3 totals 15 residues. Trimming removed 4 bases at V and 1 base at J, with 14 bases between. The germline CDR1 and CDR2 sequences are SGDLS and YYNGEE. The CDR3 DNA is TGTGCCAGCAGCCCCCAGACAGGAGGGAACACTGAAGCTTTCTTT. Protein product: CASSPQTGGNTEAFF. Complete variable domain (other parts from reference TRBV9 and TRBJ1-1): DSGVTQTPKHLITATGQRVTLRCSPRSGDLSVYWYQQSLDQGLQFLIQYYNGEERAKGNILERFSAQQFPDLHSELNLSSLELGDSALYFCASSPQTGGNTEAFFGQGTRLTVV.

The chain uses TRBV18 and TRBJ1-1; the D is unclear. The CDR3 runs to 15 residues. Germline-derived CDR1 and CDR2 are KGHSH and LQKENI. V was trimmed by 3 bases and J by 3 bases, leaving 14 bases between them. The CDR3 protein is CASSPLGEVYTEAFF. The CDR3 DNA is TGTGCCAGCTCACCCCTCGGGGAGGTATACACTGAAGCTTTCTTT.

The V call is TRBV30, the J call TRBJ2-7, with D hard to call. Germline V gene sequence: CDR1 GTSNPN, CDR2 SVGIG (reference sequence). The CDR3 has 13 residues. The germline V and J ends were trimmed by 0 bases and 3 bases, with 9 bases remaining between them. The CDR3 DNA follows: TGTGCCTGGAGTGTCGTGCAGATCTACGAGCAGTACTTC. Translating gives CAWSVVQIYEQYF.

The V and J genes are TRBV4-3 and TRBJ2-3; no definite D call. Per germline, CDR1 LGHNA and CDR2 YSLEER. V was trimmed by 4 bases and J by 4 bases, leaving 15 bases between them. This CDR3 has 15 amino acids. CDR3 in amino acids: CASSPSGLTPDTQYF. CDR3 bases: TGCGCCAGCAGCCCGTCTGGTTTAACTCCAGATACGCAGTATTTT.

The chain is built from TRBV4-3 and TRBJ2-3; possible D gene TRBD2, 6 bases. The V gene's germline CDR1 is LGHNA and CDR2 YSLEER. The CDR3 is 16 residues long. Between the trimmed V and J ends, which lost 2 bases and 2 bases, there was a span of 14 bases. DNA for the CDR3: TGCGCCAGCAGCCAAAACCTAGCGATAACCACAGATACGCAGTATTTT. This encodes CASSQNLAITTDTQYF.

The rearrangement links TRBV7-9 to TRBJ2-6, with 11 bases aligning to TRBD2. Per the germline V gene, CDR1 is SEHNR and CDR2 is FQNEAQ (reference sequence). V shed 6 bases, J shed 0 bases, and the junction held 10 bases outside the gene matches. The length of the CDR3 is 19 residues. CDR3 DNA: TGTGCCAGCAGTCTTACCCTAGCGGGAGGATTCTCTGGGGCCAACGTCCTGACTTTC. Its protein is CASSLTLAGGFSGANVLTF.

This chain connects TRBV11-2 to TRBJ2-5, with 9 bases identical to TRBD2. V shed 7 bases, J shed 5 bases, and the junction held 11 bases outside the gene matches. CDR1 SGHAT and CDR2 FQNNGV come from the germline V gene. The CDR3 spans 15 residues. CDR3 DNA sequence: TGTGCCAGCAAATTAGAATTTAGCGGGGGCGAGACCCAGTACTTC. Protein product: CASKLEFSGGETQYF.

The chain joins TRBV4-1 to TRBJ2-7, with TRBD2 matching over 8 bases. V lost 3 bases to trimming and J lost 1 base; unmatched junction nucleotides: 5. CDR3 length: 15 residues. Germline V gene sequence: CDR1 MGHRA, CDR2 YSYEKL. CDR3 sequence: CASSQRTSGSYEQYF. Here the CDR3 DNA reads TGCGCCAGCAGCCAGCGTACTAGCGGTTCCTACGAGCAGTACTTC.

The genes are TRBV18 and TRBJ1-4; 8 bases fit TRBD1. In germline, CDR1 is KGHSH, CDR2 LQKENI. V lost 3 bases to trimming and J lost 7 bases; unmatched junction nucleotides: 10. The CDR3 spans 16 residues. CDR3 sequence (DNA): TGTGCCAGCTCACCCAACGGACAGGGCCTAGGTGAAAAACTGTTTTTT. This translates into CASSPNGQGLGEKLFF.

V gene TRBV6-1 combines with J gene TRBJ2-4; tentatively, D is TRBD1 (5 bases). The CDR3 runs to 14 residues. The germline gives CDR1 MNHNS, CDR2 SASEGT. Trimming removed 1 base at V and 15 bases at J, with 19 bases between. The CDR3 region is CASSEGVWGTKGYF. CDR3 nucleotides: TGTGCCAGCAGTGAAGGGGTCTGGGGCACAAAGGGGTACTTC.

The genes are TRBV30 and TRBJ1-1; D uncertain. The CDR3 extends over 14 amino acids. The V and J ends lost 2 bases and 4 bases respectively, with 14 bases between them. Germline lookup yields CDR1 GTSNPN and CDR2 SVGIG (reference sequence). This CDR3 reads CAWSSEVLGTEAFF. The CDR3 DNA is TGTGCCTGGAGTTCAGAGGTCTTGGGCACTGAAGCTTTCTTT.

The chain joins TRBV5-1 to TRBJ2-4; 10 bases agree with TRBD1. CDR3 length equals 13 residues. The J segment lost 6 bases and the V segment lost 4 bases, leaving 1 base of the junction unmatched. The germline V gene encodes CDR1 SGHRS and CDR2 YFSETQ. CDR3 amino acids: CASSGDRGNIQYF. Here the CDR3 DNA reads TGCGCCAGCAGCGGGGACAGGGGAAACATTCAGTACTTC.